One and the same sample provided the 5 T cell receptor beta chains below, sequenced in a study of shared clonotypes between healthy human individuals (TCRdb year 2020). The library was made by the immunoSEQ multiplex PCR assay. The source is immuneACCESS, and TCRdb retained only in-frame sequences with V and J called. Part of the clones is not carried over; for the studies checked, unresolved V genes explain less than half of this, and the remainder is unexplained. This sample has under 750,000 clones in its table, and about two thirds of those were observed once. About 1.8% of the sample rests with the top ten. The sequenced sample was memory CD4+ T cells sorted from blood. Reading the label with the study, this specimen's cell subset or site is: CD45RA-negative fraction. Receptors originate from a woman in her twenties or thirties in good health.

As concerns this clone: A clone one base away is much larger, so this may be a read error. The chain recombines TRBV29-1 with TRBJ1-1; D gene unclear. The CDR3 totals 11 residues. V lost 4 bases and J lost 0, with 3 bases in between. CDR1 and CDR2 (germline): SQVTM, ANQGSEA. CDR3 region: CSVGLNTEAFF. The CDR3 DNA is TGCAGCGTTGGGCTGAACACTGAAGCTTTCTTT.

About this clone: Being one base from a much bigger clone, this may be a read error. Additional DNA sequences in this sample encode the identical CDR3. The chain is built from TRBV10-1 and TRBJ1-5; possibly TRBD1 for D (5 bases). CDR3 length equals 13 residues. Germline CDR1 is WNHNN and CDR2 is SYGVQD (reference sequence). V lost 0 bases, J lost 5 bases, and 5 bases lay in between. The chain's CDR3 is CASSESGDQPQHF. The CDR3 DNA reads as TGCGCCAGCAGTGAGTCGGGGGATCAGCCCCAGCATTTT.

V usage is TRBV27 and J usage is TRBJ2-3; 11 bases fit TRBD2. This CDR3 is built from 17 residues. Germline V lookup: CDR1 MNHEY, CDR2 SMNVEV (reference sequence). V dropped 5 bases and J dropped 5; count of bases not matched to a gene: 12. The CDR3 DNA sequence: TGTGCCAGCAGTAGGTGGATACTAGCGGGAGTGGAAGATACGCAGTATTTT. This codes for CASSRWILAGVEDTQYF.

The V and J genes are TRBV27 and TRBJ2-1; 10 nucleotides line up with TRBD2. The V and J ends lost 8 bases and 0 bases, in that order; junction bases with no gene match: 10. Germline values: CDR1 MNHEY, CDR2 SMNVEV (reference sequence). The CDR3 has 17 residues. The CDR3 nucleotides read TGTGCCAGCGCGTGGGGGAGCGGGAGGGCCTCCTACAATGAGCAGTTCTTC. It codes for CASAWGSGRASYNEQFF.

This clone was detected only a few times. This chain joins TRBV6-4 and TRBJ2-5; D is perhaps TRBD1 (6 bases). Trimming cost V 8 bases and J 4 bases, with 14 bases left between them. This CDR3 comprises 13 residues. Germline loops: CDR1 MRHNA, CDR2 SNTAGT. The CDR3, as DNA: TGTGCCAGCTCGTCAGGGGAAACAGAGACCCAGTACTTC. As protein: CASSSGETETQYF.